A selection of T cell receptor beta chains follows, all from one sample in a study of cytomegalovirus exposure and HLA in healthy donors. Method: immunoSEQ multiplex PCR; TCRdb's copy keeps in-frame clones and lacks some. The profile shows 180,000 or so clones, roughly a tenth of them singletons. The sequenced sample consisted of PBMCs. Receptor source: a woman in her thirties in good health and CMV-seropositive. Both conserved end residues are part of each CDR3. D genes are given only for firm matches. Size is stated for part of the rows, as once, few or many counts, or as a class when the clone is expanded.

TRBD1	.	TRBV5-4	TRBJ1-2	CASSLEQGGNYGYTF	TGTGCCAGCAGCTTGGAACAGGGGGGAAACTATGGCTACACCTTC
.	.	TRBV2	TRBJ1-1	CASSEGGGRSMAFF	TGTGCCAGCAGTGAGGGGGGTGGGAGGTCAATGGCTTTCTTT
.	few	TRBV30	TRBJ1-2	CAWGGVVQGNYGYTF	TGTGCCTGGGGGGGAGTTGTACAGGGTAACTATGGCTACACCTTC
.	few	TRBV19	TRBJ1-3	CASSAEVLIDYSGNTIYF	TGTGCCAGTAGCGCAGAAGTACTAATAGACTACTCTGGAAACACCATATATTTT
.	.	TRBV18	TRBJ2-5	CASSLDGGPRETQYF	TGTGCCAGCTCATTAGATGGAGGGCCCAGGGAGACCCAGTACTTC
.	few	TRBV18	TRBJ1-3	CASSLHSEILGGDTIYF	TGTGCCAGCTCACTCCACTCAGAAATACTTGGAGGAGACACCATATATTTT
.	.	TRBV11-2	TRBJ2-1	CASREEEYNEQFF	TGTGCCAGCAGGGAGGAAGAGTACAATGAGCAGTTCTTC
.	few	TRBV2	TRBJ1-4	CASSEQNEKLFF	TGTGCCAGCAGTGAACAAAATGAAAAACTGTTTTTT
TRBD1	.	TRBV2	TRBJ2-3	CASSVRQGYTDTQYF	TGTGCCAGCAGTGTTAGACAGGGGTACACAGATACGCAGTATTTT
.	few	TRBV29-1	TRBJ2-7	CSVENPSTYEQYF	TGCAGCGTTGAGAACCCCTCTACCTACGAGCAGTACTTC
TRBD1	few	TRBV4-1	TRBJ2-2	CASSPEGTANTGELFF	TGCGCCAGCAGCCCTGAGGGGACAGCTAACACCGGGGAGCTGTTTTTT
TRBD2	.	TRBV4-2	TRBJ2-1	CASSQASGSSYNEQFF	TGTGCCAGCAGCCAGGCTAGCGGAAGCTCCTACAATGAGCAGTTCTTC
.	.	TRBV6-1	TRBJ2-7	CASSSLGLPYEQYF	TGTGCCAGCAGTTCATTGGGGCTCCCCTACGAGCAGTACTTC
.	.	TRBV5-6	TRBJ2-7	CASSFEGGIEQYF	TGTGCCAGCAGCTTTGAGGGGGGGATCGAGCAGTACTTC